The subject of this entry is one T cell receptor (beta chain). As yet, its antigen is unknown. TCRdb fed the reads into MiXCR, producing one record per CDR3 protein. The sample lists 200,000 to 300,000 distinct CDR3 sequences, 12% to 15% occurring once. This sample was included in a study of T cell repertoires in cytomegalovirus infection. Overall study: Through public TCR beta signatures, both CMV infection and matching HLA type were indicated.

General study findings and limits: What dominated the ex vivo response were HLA-C-restricted CMV-specific TCR beta clonotypes. There were carriers of CMV plus the relevant HLA, and cumulative public TCR beta family frequency identified them.

Looked up from germline, CDR1 is SGHRS and CDR2 is YFSETQ. V was shortened by 3 bases and J by 4 bases, with 7 bases between the two germline ends. The CDR3 has 13 residues. This sequence joins TRBV5-1 and TRBJ1-4; D is unresolved. This receptor was obtained from a human donor in good health (CMV status not recorded). Some clones in this sample may be carry-over from other donors' samples. The sample taken for sequencing was PBMCs. The CDR3 DNA follows: TGCGCCAGCAGCTCACAGCTTAATGAAAAACTGTTTTTT. The encoded protein is CASSSQLNEKLFF.